Below are 8 T cell receptor beta chains sequenced from a single sample in a study of neurological immune-mediated disorders. A single record per CDR3 protein comes from TCRdb applying MiXCR to the 5' RACE reads. The data hold around 130,000 distinct CDR3 sequences, with about 3.4% observed a single time. The sample consisted of PBMCs. These receptors all come from a woman aged 25-40 years with multiple sclerosis.

This clonotype appeared many times. The V call is TRBV20-1, the J call TRBJ2-1; D gene ambiguous. Trimming removed 6 bases at V and 0 bases at J, with 12 bases between. The CDR3 is made up of 14 amino acids. Germline loops: CDR1 DFQATT, CDR2 SNEGSKA (reference sequence). CDR3 sequence (DNA): TGCAGTGCGGGCGCGTTGAGCTCCTACAATGAGCAGTTCTTC. Translated, it gives CSAGALSSYNEQFF.

This clonotype was recorded many times. The chain employs TRBV28 and TRBJ2-7; TRBD2 agrees at 11 bases. V lost 2 bases and J lost 3; bases outside the gene matches: 0. CDR3 length equals 14 residues. In germline, CDR1 is MDHEN, CDR2 SYDVKM. CDR3 nucleotides: TGTGCCAGCAGTTTAGGACTAGCGGGCTACGAGCAGTACTTC. Protein: CASSLGLAGYEQYF.

This clonotype was counted many times. The gene calls are TRBV4-1 and TRBJ1-4; 8 bases line up with TRBD1. After removal of 2 bases from V and 6 bases from J, the junction contained 2 bases not matched to a gene. Germline V lookup: CDR1 MGHRA, CDR2 YSYEKL. This CDR3 spans 14 amino acids. The CDR3 DNA sequence: TGCGCCAGCAGCCAACGACAGGGGTATGAAAAACTGTTTTTT. It specifies CASSQRQGYEKLFF.

This clonotype was counted at least ten times. V and J are TRBV3-1 and TRBJ2-1; 9 bases match TRBD2. The germline V gene has CDR1 LGHDT and CDR2 YNNKEL (reference sequence). J lost 7 bases, V lost 1 base, and 11 bases had no gene match. The CDR3 is made up of 17 amino acids. The DNA of the CDR3 is TGTGCCAGCAGCCAAGTATATAGCGGGGGCCGGGGGAATGAGCAGTTCTTC. Translated, it gives CASSQVYSGGRGNEQFF.

This clonotype was observed at least ten times. This chain links TRBV5-5 with TRBJ2-5; tentative D call: TRBD2 (5 bases). Germline lookup yields CDR1 SGHKS and CDR2 YYEKEE (reference sequence). Trimming left V 0 bases short and J 5 bases short, with 20 bases between. The CDR3 totals 17 residues. The DNA of the CDR3 is TGTGCCAGCAGCTTGGGGCAAACTCCCGCGTGGAGGGAGACCCAGTACTTC. Translating it yields CASSLGQTPAWRETQYF.

This clonotype was seen repeatedly, ten times or more. V and J are TRBV7-9 and TRBJ2-1; D may be TRBD2 (6 bases). V was trimmed by 5 bases and J by 3 bases, leaving 17 bases between them. This CDR3 spans 16 amino acids. The V gene's germline CDR1 is SEHNR and CDR2 FQNEAQ (reference sequence). CDR3 DNA: TGTGCCAGCAGCGAACCCGGAGGGCCCCACTACAATGAGCAGTTCTTC. This encodes CASSEPGGPHYNEQFF.

This clonotype was picked up many times. The V and J genes are TRBV5-1 and TRBJ1-4; the match to TRBD1 covers 9 bases. The germline CDR1 and CDR2 sequences are SGHRS and YFSETQ. V was clipped by 3 bases and J by 8 bases; unmatched bases: 14. The CDR3 is 17 amino acids. In DNA, the CDR3 is TGCGCCAGCAGCTCGGGACAGGGAAATCGCCGGTCCGAAAAACTGTTTTTT. It specifies CASSSGQGNRRSEKLFF.

This clonotype was seen many times. The V call is TRBV12-3 or TRBV12-4, the J call TRBJ2-4, with TRBD1 matching over 10 bases. CDR3 length equals 13 residues. The trim removed 7 bases at V and 10 bases at J, leaving 7 bases unmatched. CDR3: CASTSGQGGIQYF. The DNA for the CDR3 is TGTGCCAGCACTTCAGGACAGGGGGGGATTCAGTACTTC.